A single sample gave rise to the 27 T cell receptor beta chains below, sequenced in a study of human T cells and chemical hapten exposure. TCRdb analysed the RACE reads with MiXCR anew, one entry per CDR3 protein. The sample consists of 84,000 or so distinct CDR3 sequences, roughly a tenth of them appearing once. Described time point: patch test 2, 6 weeks after DPC sensitization. Treatment specified: therapeutic diphenylcyclopropenone sensitization with weekly scalp DPC. The sample consisted of whole blood, taken in connection with sensitization to the hapten diphenylcyclopropenone (DPC). The receptors were sampled from a woman under 40 with alopecia areata. Some clones in this sample may be carry-over from other donors' samples.

Only a few counts were recorded for this clonotype. The chain joins TRBV3-1 to TRBJ2-7; 8 positions agree with TRBD1. Germline CDR1 reads LGHDT; CDR2 reads YNNKEL (reference sequence). The CDR3 loop spans 14 amino acids. The ends lost 5 bases at V and 1 base at J; junction bases unmatched: 4. In DNA form, the CDR3 reads TGTGCCAGCAGCGATGGGACAGGTTCCTACGAGCAGTACTTC. Translating it yields CASSDGTGSYEQYF.

This clonotype was counted ten times or more. The rearrangement links TRBV4-2 to TRBJ1-3; TRBD1 is a possible D gene (6 bases). The V and J ends lost 2 bases and 0 bases respectively, with 11 bases between them. The CDR3 has 16 residues. Per the germline V gene, CDR1 is LGHNA and CDR2 is YNFKEQ. CDR3 protein: CASSQPTGSSGNTIYF. CDR3 DNA: TGTGCCAGCAGCCAACCGACAGGCTCCTCTGGAAACACCATATATTTT.

V is TRBV30 and J is TRBJ2-7; D is ambiguous. V lost 4 bases, J lost 7 bases, and 11 bases lay in between. Germline CDR1 GTSNPN, CDR2 SVGIG (reference sequence). This CDR3 has 11 amino acids. The CDR3 loop is CAWTILQEQYF. As DNA, the CDR3 is TGTGCCTGGACCATTTTACAGGAGCAGTACTTC.

This clonotype has only a few counts. The chain joins TRBV21-1 to TRBJ2-7; TRBD2, the table's D call, lacks a check against the DNA. TRBV21-1 is recorded as a pseudogene. The CDR3 is made up of 16 amino acids. CDR3 nucleotide sequence: TGTGCCAGCAGCACCAGTCCTAGCGGGTACTCCTACGAGCAGTACTTC. It specifies CASSTSPSGYSYEQYF.

This clonotype was picked up many times. The chain couples TRBV7-9 to TRBJ1-4; D possibly corresponds to TRBD1 (6 bases). CDR1 and CDR2 from the germline V gene are SEHNR and FQNEAQ (reference sequence). V dropped 5 bases and J dropped 3 bases, with 10 bases sitting between them. This CDR3 is built from 14 residues. The CDR3 bases are TGTGCCAGCAGCCCCCAGGGGCCTAATGAAAAACTGTTTTTT. Translation gives CASSPQGPNEKLFF.

This clonotype was detected ten times or more. The chain links TRBV12-3 or TRBV12-4 to TRBJ2-1; D remains ambiguous. V lost 6 bases to trimming and J lost 8 bases, with 17 bases between them. CDR3 length equals 14 residues. CDR3 bases: TGTGCCAGCAGCCCCGCTTTGCAGTATCATGAGCAGTTCTTC. This sequence encodes CASSPALQYHEQFF.

This clonotype was observed many times. This chain uses TRBV6-5 with TRBJ2-6; the D is unclear. V shed 6 bases and J shed 0 bases, with 3 bases lying between them. Germline values: CDR1 MNHEY, CDR2 SVGAGI. This CDR3 has 13 residues. CDR3 sequence: CASRPSGANVLTF. The CDR3 nucleotides read TGTGCCAGCAGACCCTCTGGGGCCAACGTCCTGACTTTC.

This clonotype has a count of ten or more. The chain combines TRBV4-1 with TRBJ1-5, with unresolved D. The CDR3 contains 15 residues. The germline V gene has CDR1 MGHRA and CDR2 YSYEKL. V was pared by 1 base and J by 1 base, with 8 bases between. CDR3 DNA sequence: TGCGCCAGCAGCCAAGGACGGGTAAGCAATCAGCCCCAGCATTTT. This codes for CASSQGRVSNQPQHF.

V gene TRBV5-6 combines with J gene TRBJ1-1; D uncertain. Germline assignment: CDR1 SGHDT and CDR2 YYEEEE. The CDR3 loop spans 13 amino acids. V dropped 0 bases and J dropped 4 bases, with 7 bases sitting between them. CDR3 bases: TGTGCCAGCAGCTTGGGTTTCGGCACTGAAGCTTTCTTT. Residues: CASSLGFGTEAFF.

This clonotype has a handful of counts. The chain has TRBV5-1 and TRBJ1-2; D gene unclear. This CDR3 contains 15 residues. Germline values: CDR1 SGHRS, CDR2 YFSETQ. V was cut by 0 bases and J by 5 bases, with 14 bases left in between. The CDR3 loop is CASSLVPSRSYGYTF. Here the CDR3 DNA reads TGCGCCAGCAGCTTGGTACCTTCAAGGTCGTATGGCTACACCTTC.

The table lists this clonotype with a few counts. The rearrangement links TRBV29-1 to TRBJ2-1; the match to TRBD1 covers 7 bases. Germline CDR1 SQVTM, CDR2 ANQGSEA. V was pared by 7 bases and J by 7 bases, with 10 bases of the junction left unmatched. This CDR3 has 13 residues. CDR3 nucleotides: TGCAGCGCCCGACAGGGTTCAGGTAATGAGCAGTTCTTC. Encoded protein: CSARQGSGNEQFF.

The chain uses TRBV7-6 and TRBJ2-7; 7 bases map to TRBD2. Germline assignment: CDR1 SGHVS and CDR2 FNYEAQ. Germline trimming cut 6 bases from V and 5 bases from J; bases unmatched to any gene: 7. This CDR3 has 13 amino acids. CDR3 sequence reads: CASSPGLVHEQYF. CDR3 coding DNA: TGTGCCAGCAGTCCAGGACTAGTCCACGAGCAGTACTTC.

Many counts were recorded for this clonotype. This rearrangement joins TRBV5-1 to TRBJ1-1; D is unresolved. The CDR3 loop spans 12 amino acids. Germline V gene sequence: CDR1 SGHRS, CDR2 YFSETQ. The V end was cut by 3 bases, the J end by 10 bases, with 13 bases between. The CDR3 coding sequence is TGCGCCAGCAGCTCCCCCCGGTCCGGAGCTTTCTTT. This codes for CASSSPRSGAFF.

This clonotype was observed at least ten times. The V and J genes are TRBV5-1 and TRBJ1-1; D is unclear. Germline CDR1 and CDR2: SGHRS and YFSETQ. V lost 2 bases and J lost 7, with 12 bases in between. This CDR3 spans 13 amino acids. The CDR3: CASSFLSGFEAFF. The CDR3 coding sequence is TGCGCCAGCAGCTTTTTGTCAGGATTTGAAGCTTTCTTT.

This clonotype showed up many times. This chain connects TRBV10-2 to TRBJ1-4; 12 positions match TRBD1. V trimming: 6 bases; J trimming: 8 bases; junction bases outside the gene matches: 4. Germline V gene lookup returns CDR1 WSHSY and CDR2 SAAADI. The length of the CDR3 is 14 residues. CDR3 loop: CASRGTGGAEKLFF. The DNA of the CDR3 is TGCGCCAGCAGGGGGACAGGGGGCGCGGAAAAACTGTTTTTT.

This clonotype was seen many times. This CDR3 is CASSLSGQGASVRGYTF. Here the CDR3 DNA reads TGTGCCAGCAGTTTATCGGGACAGGGGGCGAGTGTTAGAGGCTACACCTTC. This sequence joins TRBV27 and TRBJ1-2; 12 nucleotides line up with TRBD1. Germline CDR1 and CDR2: MNHEY and SMNVEV (reference sequence). CDR3 length equals 17 residues. V lost 0 bases to trimming and J lost 8 bases; unmatched junction nucleotides: 10.

This clonotype has only a few counts. The CDR3 region has the DNA TGCAGTGTACTAGCCGGACAGCCTAATTCACCCCTCCACTTT. This encodes CSVLAGQPNSPLHF. This chain connects TRBV20-1 to TRBJ1-6; tentatively, D is TRBD1 (6 bases). V lost 7 bases and J 6 bases, leaving 16 bases between the germline ends. Germline loops: CDR1 DFQATT, CDR2 SNEGSKA (reference sequence). This CDR3 is 14 amino acids long.

Only a few counts were recorded for this clonotype. The chain is built from TRBV20-1 and TRBJ1-1; D is ambiguous. The CDR3 spans 13 residues. V lost 2 bases and J lost 0, with 7 bases in between. Germline V gene lookup returns CDR1 DFQATT and CDR2 SNEGSKA (reference sequence). The CDR3 sequence is CSARPPLNTEAFF. The CDR3 nucleotides are TGCAGTGCTAGACCCCCGTTGAACACTGAAGCTTTCTTT.

In its sample, this clonotype was seen many times. The chain has TRBV6-6 and TRBJ2-3; the match to TRBD2 covers 8 bases. V lost 8 bases and J lost 5; bases outside the gene matches: 18. The length of the CDR3 is 17 residues. The germline CDR1 and CDR2 sequences are MNHNY and SVGAGI (reference sequence). In DNA form, the CDR3 reads TGTGCCAGCGGAGGACAAAAAAGCGGGAGTTGGATAGATACGCAGTATTTT. Amino acids: CASGGQKSGSWIDTQYF.

The gene calls are TRBV6-5 and TRBJ1-6, with 9 bases matching TRBD1. J gave up 1 base and V 7 bases, and 14 bases lay outside the gene matches. The CDR3 runs 19 residues. Germline assignment: CDR1 MNHEY and CDR2 SVGAGI. The CDR3 DNA reads TGTGCCAGCACCCGATCGGCGGACGGGACAGGGTCCTATAATTCACCCCTCCACTTT. Amino acid sequence: CASTRSADGTGSYNSPLHF.

The chain combines TRBV6-2 or TRBV6-3 with TRBJ1-5; D is unresolved. This CDR3 spans 13 amino acids. The ends were cut back, 6 bases at V and 2 bases at J, with 8 bases in the middle. CDR1 MNHEY and CDR2 SVGEGT come from the germline V gene. In DNA form, the CDR3 reads TGTGCCAGCAGGTGGCTAGGCAATCAGCCCCAGCATTTT. It translates to CASRWLGNQPQHF.

In its sample, this clonotype was seen many times. J is TRBJ2-5 and V is TRBV20-1; D call uncertain. V was clipped by 5 bases and J by 5 bases, with 15 bases between them. CDR1 is DFQATT and CDR2 is SNEGSKA in the germline V gene (reference sequence). The CDR3 is 13 residues long. Here the CDR3 DNA reads TGCAGTGCTCGCATGAACCGCGGCGAGACCCAGTACTTC. Its translation is CSARMNRGETQYF.

The chain employs TRBV19 and TRBJ2-1, with 7 bases aligning to TRBD1. The CDR3 loop spans 14 amino acids. The V and J ends lost 3 bases and 7 bases, in that order; junction bases with no gene match: 6. CDR1 is LNHDA, CDR2 SQIVND, per germline (reference sequence). This CDR3 reads CASSMQGVRNEQFF. CDR3 nucleotide sequence: TGTGCCAGTAGTATGCAGGGGGTGAGGAATGAGCAGTTCTTC.

This clonotype was seen more than once but under ten times. The gene calls are TRBV12-3 or TRBV12-4 and TRBJ2-5; TRBD1 agrees at 7 bases. The CDR3 totals 12 residues. The V and J ends lost 5 bases and 3 bases, in that order; junction bases with no gene match: 0. The CDR3 coding sequence is TGTGCCAGCAGTGACAGGGAAGAGACCCAGTACTTC. This gives the protein CASSDREETQYF.

This clonotype showed up many times. The chain recombines TRBV21-1 with TRBJ2-3; TRBD2, the table's D call, lacks a check against the DNA. TRBV21-1 is flagged as a pseudogene. The CDR3 is 20 amino acids. As DNA, the CDR3 is TGTGCCAGCAGCAAAGGATCAAGCGGGAGGGCCGGCCAAAAAGGAGATACGCAGTATTTT. Amino acid sequence: CASSKGSSGRAGQKGDTQYF.

This clonotype was counted many times. The J gene is TRBJ1-4, the V gene TRBV12-3 or TRBV12-4, with 8 bases fitting TRBD1. V lost 5 bases to trimming and J lost 8 bases; unmatched junction nucleotides: 10. The CDR3 is 15 amino acids. CDR3 coding DNA: TGTGCCAGCAGTGCCGCTCGGACAGGGAAGGAAAAACTGTTTTTT. This translates into CASSAARTGKEKLFF.

In this sample, this clonotype turned up many times. This rearrangement joins TRBV2 to TRBJ2-7; TRBD1 matches 7 bases. The CDR3 totals 13 residues. V lost 6 bases, J lost 2 bases, and 4 bases stayed unmatched. Germline V lookup: CDR1 SNHLY, CDR2 FYNNEI. The DNA of the CDR3 is TGTGCCAGCAGAACGGGACAGACCTACGAGCAGTACTTC. Its protein is CASRTGQTYEQYF.